The 16 T cell receptor beta chains in this list originate from one sample, sequenced in a study of blood T cells in healthy people across ages. A second PCR of 7 to 11 cycles used a sample-barcoded 5' primer and a J-beta primer mix. TCRdb reprocessed the 5' RACE reads with MiXCR, giving one entry per CDR3 protein. Among some 760,000 distinct CDR3 sequences, around a quarter were seen once, and the ten largest hold roughly a tenth. These data were likewise used in another study, on T cells of mothers and their children.

The sample comprised blood. All receptors come from a boy between 10 and 17 years old in good health.

In this sample, this clonotype turned up a few times. The CDR3 DNA sequence: TGTGCCAGCAGCTTAGAAGGGTGGCAGACCCAGTACTTC. Its translation is CASSLEGWQTQYF. The chain employs TRBV7-6 and TRBJ2-5; no clear D gene. Per the germline V gene, CDR1 is SGHVS and CDR2 is FNYEAQ. The CDR3 extends over 13 amino acids. The V gene lost 1 base and the J gene lost 6 bases, with 9 bases spanning the gap.

In its sample, this clonotype was seen a few times. V gene TRBV7-2 combines with J gene TRBJ2-7; D is possibly TRBD2 (5 bases). This CDR3 is built from 14 residues. Germline CDR1 reads SGHTA; CDR2 reads FQGNSA. The V and J ends lost 1 base and 4 bases respectively, with 11 bases between them. This CDR3 is CASSLGLEVYEQYF. CDR3 DNA: TGTGCCAGCAGCTTAGGATTGGAGGTGTACGAGCAGTACTTC.

DNA for the CDR3: TGTGCCAGCAGCTCAAATCAGAGGACCCGAGGGCAGACCCAGTACTTC. It encodes CASSSNQRTRGQTQYF. V gene TRBV11-3 combines with J gene TRBJ2-5, with D perhaps matching TRBD2 (5 bases). V was pared by 4 bases and J by 6 bases, with 21 bases between. The length of the CDR3 is 16 residues. Germline loops: CDR1 SGHNT, CDR2 YENEEA.

This clonotype has a handful of counts. The chain employs TRBV7-6 and TRBJ2-3; maybe TRBD2 (6 bases). Germline V gene lookup returns CDR1 SGHVS and CDR2 FNYEAQ. The CDR3 totals 14 residues. V gave up 5 bases and J gave up 6 bases, with 15 bases separating them. In nucleotides, the CDR3 is TGTGCCAGCAGCCCGGACGATCGGGGGGATACGCAGTATTTT. Translation gives CASSPDDRGDTQYF.

The chain couples TRBV24-1 to TRBJ2-3; tentatively, D is TRBD1 or TRBD2 (5 bases each). CDR1 and CDR2 (germline): KGHDR, SFDVKD. V was cut by 12 bases and J by 0 bases, with 21 bases left in between. The CDR3 covers 16 residues. Written as DNA, the CDR3 is TGTGCCGTAGGACCTAACCGGGACCTGAGCACAGATACGCAGTATTTT. It translates to CAVGPNRDLSTDTQYF.

The V call is TRBV5-1, the J call TRBJ2-1; no definite D call. The germline V gene has CDR1 SGHRS and CDR2 YFSETQ. The CDR3 sequence is 15 residues long. The germline V and J ends were trimmed by 0 bases and 2 bases, with 9 bases remaining between them. This CDR3 reads CASSLALTTYNEQFF. Written as DNA, the CDR3 is TGCGCCAGCAGCTTGGCATTAACTACCTACAATGAGCAGTTCTTC.

This clonotype was seen more than once but under ten times. This chain links TRBV11-2 with TRBJ1-3; D is unresolved. This CDR3 spans 15 amino acids. Germline values: CDR1 SGHAT, CDR2 FQNNGV. Trimming shortened V by 3 bases and J by 0 bases, and 9 bases separated the two germline ends. For the CDR3, the DNA is TGTGCCAGCAGCTTTCTTCCGAGCTCTGGAAACACCATATATTTT. Translation gives CASSFLPSSGNTIYF.

The chain has TRBV7-9 and TRBJ2-5; 7 bases line up with TRBD1. The J segment lost 5 bases and the V segment lost 5 bases, leaving 5 bases of the junction unmatched. CDR1 and CDR2 from the germline V gene are SEHNR and FQNEAQ (reference sequence). There are 13 residues in the CDR3. CDR3 nucleotides: TGTGCCAGCAGCATGGGACAGCTGGAGACCCAGTACTTC. It yields the protein CASSMGQLETQYF.

The genes are TRBV3-1 and TRBJ2-7; 12 bases are a match to TRBD2. The CDR3 is 18 residues long. V trimming: 0 bases; J trimming: 0 bases; junction bases outside the gene matches: 6. CDR1 is LGHDT, CDR2 YNNKEL, per germline (reference sequence). CDR3 residues: CASSQEETSGRSSYEQYF. CDR3 sequence (DNA): TGTGCCAGCAGCCAAGAGGAGACTAGCGGGAGAAGCTCCTACGAGCAGTACTTC.

The rearrangement links TRBV20-1 to TRBJ1-1; TRBD1 matches 11 bases. V lost 4 bases, J lost 6 bases, and 4 bases stayed unmatched. CDR3 length: 13 residues. CDR1 is DFQATT and CDR2 is SNEGSKA in the germline V gene (reference sequence). The CDR3 loop is CSAKPGQGAEAFF. The DNA for the CDR3 is TGCAGTGCTAAGCCGGGACAGGGGGCTGAAGCTTTCTTT.

The genes are TRBV5-5 and TRBJ2-3; 7 bases are shared with TRBD2. The germline V gene encodes CDR1 SGHKS and CDR2 YYEKEE (reference sequence). Trimming took 8 bases from V and 6 from J; bases not matched to a gene: 9. This CDR3 is 13 amino acids long. In DNA form, the CDR3 reads TGTGCCAGTAGCGGGTTTCCGAGGGATACGCAGTATTTT. It yields the protein CASSGFPRDTQYF.

The chain links TRBV9 to TRBJ1-4; 11 bases fit TRBD1. This CDR3 region has 15 residues. The germline gives CDR1 SGDLS, CDR2 YYNGEE. The V segment lost 3 bases and the J segment 8 bases; nucleotides outside the gene matches: 6. The CDR3: CASSERTGGVEKLFF. CDR3 coding DNA: TGTGCCAGCAGCGAAAGGACAGGGGGCGTAGAAAAACTGTTTTTT. The variable domain in full, with the rest retrieved from reference TRBV9 and TRBJ1-4, is DSGVTQTPKHLITATGQRVTLRCSPRSGDLSVYWYQQSLDQGLQFLIQYYNGEERAKGNILERFSAQQFPDLHSELNLSSLELGDSALYFCASSERTGGVEKLFFGSGTQLSVL.

As regards this clonotype: One junction end disagrees with the germline gene, perhaps due to a read error. The V and J genes are TRBV12-3 or TRBV12-4 and TRBJ2-4; D unclear. The CDR3 is made up of 11 amino acids. As DNA, the CDR3 is TGTGCCGGCAGCCCCCGGGACATTCAGTACTTC. The encoded protein is CAGSPRDIQYF.

The gene calls are TRBV9 and TRBJ2-7, with TRBD1 matching over 11 bases. CDR1 and CDR2 (germline): SGDLS, YYNGEE. The CDR3 covers 16 residues. The V segment lost 2 bases and the J segment 3 bases; nucleotides outside the gene matches: 7. This CDR3 is CASSVGGQGAYYEQYF. As DNA, the CDR3 is TGTGCCAGCAGCGTTGGAGGACAGGGGGCGTACTACGAGCAGTACTTC.

V usage is TRBV6-1 and J usage is TRBJ2-4; maybe TRBD1 (10 bases). Between the trimmed V and J ends, which lost 6 bases and 0 bases, there was a span of 30 bases. This CDR3 is 21 amino acids long. Germline CDR1 MNHNS, CDR2 SASEGT. The CDR3 region has the DNA TGTGCCAGCAGACCAAAGAACCGGGACAGGGGACTAGCTTCAGCCAAAAACATTCAGTACTTC. This encodes CASRPKNRDRGLASAKNIQYF.

A note on this clonotype: One junction end disagrees with the germline gene, perhaps due to a read error. In DNA form, the CDR3 reads TGTGCTAGCAGCTTGCGGGTTCTCGATGAGCAGTTCTTC. Amino acid sequence: CASSLRVLDEQFF. The J gene is TRBJ2-5, the V gene TRBV7-7; a possible D gene is TRBD2 (5 bases). With the DNA end fitting TRBJ2-1 better, the J assignment may be wrong. Germline V CDR1 and CDR2: SSHAT, FNYEAQ (reference sequence). This CDR3 is built from 13 residues.